This TCR beta chain stems from a study of OX40 agonist ivuxolimab in advanced cancers. About the research overall: The dose-escalation group included hepatocellular carcinoma, melanoma, renal cell carcinoma and head and neck cancer. Three patients showed partial responses: one hepatocellular carcinoma and two cutaneous melanoma cases.

Per the germline V gene, CDR1 is SEHNR and CDR2 is FQNEAQ (reference sequence). This CDR3 region has 13 residues. The V and J ends lost 5 bases and 5 bases, in that order; junction bases with no gene match: 6. Autoimmune disease history or systemic immunosuppression was exclusionary. This clone turned up a few times. Generated by immunoSEQ multiplex PCR, the TCRdb table keeps only in-frame clones and is missing some. The sample holds tens of thousands of clones, roughly 90% seen once. This clonotype originated in an adult with an advanced solid tumor such as melanoma, head and neck, liver or kidney cancer. V gene TRBV7-9 combines with J gene TRBJ2-7, with 7 bases that match TRBD2. Sequenced material: CD4+ or CD8+ T cells sorted from blood, taken in a trial of the OX40 agonist ivuxolimab. The DNA for the CDR3 is TGTGCCAGCAGCCCGGGGGGAATCCACGAGCAGTACTTC. Translation gives CASSPGGIHEQYF. The full variable domain, with the rest looked up from reference TRBV7-9 and TRBJ2-7, is DTGVSQNPRHKITKRGQNVTFRCDPISEHNRLYWYRQTLGQGPEFLTYFQNEAQLEKSRLLSDRFSAERPKGSFSTLEIQRTEQGDSAMYLCASSPGGIHEQYFGPGTRLTVT.